The 24 T cell receptor beta chains below all came from one sample that was sequenced in a study of control samples from healthy donors and cancer patients. Only in-frame clones appear in the TCRdb table, and some are missing; sequencing was by immunoSEQ multiplex PCR. Among 130,000 or so clones listed, about 88% were seen once. Sequencing was carried out using blood. The receptors shown here come from a man in his fifties in good health.

This CDR3 reads CASSHRGLNNEKLFF. The CDR3 DNA reads as TGTGCCAGCAGCCACAGGGGGTTAAATAATGAAAAACTGTTTTTT. J is TRBJ1-4 and V is TRBV3-1 (or the pseudogene TRBV3-2), with 7 bases fitting TRBD1. This CDR3 has 15 residues. The junction had 5 bases not matched to a gene; V was cut back by 3 bases and J by 4 bases. In germline, CDR1 is LGHDT, CDR2 YNNKEL (reference sequence).

This clone is a singleton in its sample. The CDR3 is CASSWVTGESSPLHF. CDR3 sequence (DNA): TGTGCCAGCAGCTGGGTGACAGGGGAATCTTCACCCCTCCACTTT. This chain connects TRBV28 to TRBJ1-6; 8 bases match TRBD1. CDR3 length equals 15 residues. V trimming: 6 bases; J trimming: 9 bases; junction bases outside the gene matches: 10. Germline CDR1 MDHEN, CDR2 SYDVKM. Using reference TRBV28 and TRBJ1-6 for the parts outside the CDR3, the full variable domain is DVKVTQSSRYLVKRTGEKVFLECVQDMDHENMFWYRQDPGLGLRLIYFSYDVKMKEKGDIPEGYSVSREKKERFSLILESASTNQTSMYLCASSWVTGESSPLHFGNGTRLTVT.

V usage is TRBV6-4 and J usage is TRBJ1-2; 9 bases are shared with TRBD1. The CDR3 extends over 14 amino acids. V lost 3 bases to trimming and J lost 5 bases; unmatched junction nucleotides: 4. Germline CDR1 and CDR2: MRHNA and SNTAGT. The CDR3: CASSESGTGYGYTF. The CDR3 nucleotides are TGTGCCAGCAGTGAATCCGGGACAGGGTATGGCTACACCTTC.

The chain carries TRBV12-3 or TRBV12-4 and TRBJ1-5; D is uncertain. With 6 bases removed from V and 0 bases from J, the gap between germline ends came to 6 bases. This CDR3 region has 13 residues. CDR3 sequence: CASSAYSNQPQHF. CDR3 sequence (DNA): TGTGCCAGCAGCGCCTATAGCAATCAGCCCCAGCATTTT.

This chain joins TRBV4-1 and TRBJ2-5; the match to TRBD2 covers 13 bases. Germline V gene lookup returns CDR1 MGHRA and CDR2 YSYEKL. This CDR3 has 16 amino acids. V gave up 3 bases and J gave up 1 base; unmatched junction bases: 2. The DNA of the CDR3 is TGCGCCAGCAGCCACCGACTAGCGGGGGGCCAAGAGACCCAGTACTTC. Protein product: CASSHRLAGGQETQYF.

The V and J genes are TRBV3-1 (or the pseudogene TRBV3-2) and TRBJ2-2; D is uncertain. V lost 6 bases and J 6 bases, leaving 5 bases between the germline ends. The CDR3 totals 11 residues. The germline CDR1 and CDR2 sequences are LGHDT and YNNKEL (reference sequence). CDR3 nucleotide sequence: TGTGCCAGCAGGGGCCCCGGGGAGCTGTTTTTT. Encoded protein: CASRGPGELFF.

This chain links TRBV10-3 with TRBJ2-7, with 10 positions matching TRBD2. This CDR3 is built from 13 residues. The trim removed 7 bases at V and 6 bases at J, leaving 6 bases unmatched. Germline CDR1 ENHRY, CDR2 SYGVKD. In DNA, the CDR3 is TGTGCCATCATGGGGCTAGCGGGGGCCGAGCAGTACTTC. Amino acids: CAIMGLAGAEQYF.

V usage is TRBV30 and J usage is TRBJ2-3; 7 bases line up with TRBD1. CDR1 and CDR2 (germline): GTSNPN, SVGIG (reference sequence). The V segment lost 2 bases and the J segment 2 bases; nucleotides outside the gene matches: 4. This CDR3 has 14 amino acids. CDR3 sequence (DNA): TGTGCCTGGAGTCCGGACAGGACCACAGATACGCAGTATTTT. The encoded protein is CAWSPDRTTDTQYF.

The J gene is TRBJ1-4, the V gene TRBV18, with D perhaps TRBD1 (6 bases). V was trimmed by 0 bases and J by 7 bases, leaving 12 bases between them. From germline, CDR1 is KGHSH and CDR2 LQKENI. CDR3 size: 15 residues. CDR3 sequence: CASSPPNRVAEKLFF. In nucleotides, the CDR3 is TGTGCCAGCTCACCACCGAACAGGGTGGCTGAAAAACTGTTTTTT.

V gene TRBV11-3 combines with J gene TRBJ1-4, with D hard to call. The CDR3 extends over 14 amino acids. Germline loops: CDR1 SGHNT, CDR2 YENEEA. Trimming removed 2 bases at V and 7 bases at J, with 11 bases between. The CDR3 DNA reads TGTGCCAGCAGCTTAACAGCGCTAAGTGAAAAACTGTTTTTT. Translation: CASSLTALSEKLFF.

The chain carries TRBV28 and TRBJ2-7; D not resolved. Trimming pared 2 bases from V and 3 bases from J, leaving 8 bases between. The length of the CDR3 is 13 residues. CDR1 and CDR2 from the germline V gene are MDHEN and SYDVKM. CDR3 nucleotides: TGTGCCAGCAGTTTAGTAGGACGCTACGAGCAGTACTTC. This codes for CASSLVGRYEQYF.

This chain links TRBV30 with TRBJ1-2, with TRBD1 as a possible D gene (5 bases). Per the germline V gene, CDR1 is GTSNPN and CDR2 is SVGIG (reference sequence). The V end was cut by 1 base, the J end by 8 bases, with 17 bases between. The CDR3 consists of 14 residues. DNA for the CDR3: TGTGCCTGGAGTGACCCTCGGACATGGGGCGGCTACACCTTC. The encoded protein is CAWSDPRTWGGYTF.

CDR3 region: CASSTFGANVLTF. For the CDR3, the DNA is TGTGCCAGCAGTACTTTTGGGGCCAACGTCCTGACTTTC. The gene calls are TRBV6-5 and TRBJ2-6, with unresolved D. V was clipped by 5 bases and J by 3 bases, with 5 bases between them. This CDR3 comprises 13 residues. Germline V lookup: CDR1 MNHEY, CDR2 SVGAGI.

The V and J genes are TRBV5-1 and TRBJ1-2, with D perhaps TRBD1 (5 bases). CDR3 length: 15 amino acids. Germline V gives CDR1 SGHRS, CDR2 YFSETQ. V lost 0 bases and J lost 5, with 14 bases in between. CDR3 in DNA: TGCGCCAGCAGCTTGGGAGGAGGGGAAGGGTATGGCTACACCTTC. This gives the protein CASSLGGGEGYGYTF.

The chain couples TRBV18 to TRBJ1-4; D gene uncertain. Germline CDR1 reads KGHSH; CDR2 reads LQKENI. The CDR3 is 16 amino acids. V was cut by 3 bases and J by 0 bases, with 11 bases left in between. The CDR3 region is CASSPVGSSTNEKLFF. The CDR3 bases are TGTGCCAGCTCACCGGTAGGAAGTTCAACTAATGAAAAACTGTTTTTT.

The chain carries TRBV28 and TRBJ1-2; D uncertain. Trimming removed 6 bases from V and 14 bases from J, with 28 bases in between. Germline CDR1 reads MDHEN; CDR2 reads SYDVKM. This CDR3 is built from 15 residues. CDR3 DNA: TGTGCCAGCAGCCCCACTTTGAGCGGCGACCTCGCATATACCTTC. This encodes CASSPTLSGDLAYTF.

This clone has just one count. This chain connects TRBV2 to TRBJ1-5; D might be TRBD1 (6 bases). Trimming removed 5 bases from V and 4 bases from J, with 12 bases in between. This CDR3 comprises 14 residues. Germline CDR1 and CDR2: SNHLY and FYNNEI. CDR3 amino acids: CASSTTGWNQPQHF. The CDR3 DNA is TGTGCCAGCAGTACTACAGGGTGGAATCAGCCCCAGCATTTT.

The chain has TRBV24-1 and TRBJ2-1, with TRBD2 matching over 8 bases. CDR1 is KGHDR and CDR2 is SFDVKD in the germline V gene. V lost 4 bases, J lost 2 bases, and 9 bases stayed unmatched. The CDR3 contains 17 residues. The CDR3: CATSEPPSGGTYNEQFF. The CDR3 DNA sequence: TGTGCCACCAGTGAACCCCCAAGCGGGGGCACCTACAATGAGCAGTTCTTC.

This chain joins TRBV19 and TRBJ1-3, with 7 bases fitting TRBD1. J was trimmed by 0 bases and V by 6 bases; bases with no gene match: 5. This CDR3 has 15 amino acids. CDR1 is LNHDA, CDR2 SQIVND, per germline (reference sequence). The CDR3 DNA follows: TGTGCCAGTAGCGAACACAGGGGCTCTGGAAACACCATATATTTT. Translating gives CASSEHRGSGNTIYF. Full variable domain (remainder filled in from reference TRBV19 and TRBJ1-3): DGGITQSPKYLFRKEGQNVTLSCEQNLNHDAMYWYRQDPGQGLRLIYYSQIVNDFQKGDIAEGYSVSREKKESFPLTVTSAQKNPTAFYLCASSEHRGSGNTIYFGEGSWLTVV.

V and J are TRBV4-2 and TRBJ2-1; D is ambiguous. Germline CDR1 LGHNA, CDR2 YNFKEQ. This CDR3 region has 14 residues. Trimming removed 0 bases from V and 5 bases from J, with 8 bases in between. CDR3: CASSQDYGDNEQFF. The CDR3 DNA is TGTGCCAGCAGCCAAGATTACGGAGACAATGAGCAGTTCTTC.

This chain connects TRBV28 to TRBJ1-3, with D unresolved. CDR3 length equals 15 residues. V was pared by 5 bases and J by 0 bases, with 11 bases between. Germline V gives CDR1 MDHEN, CDR2 SYDVKM. The CDR3 loop reads CASSPIHISGNTIYF. The CDR3 nucleotides read TGTGCCAGCAGTCCGATCCATATCTCTGGAAACACCATATATTTT.

CDR3 protein: CSVDGQGGDSPLHF. CDR3 DNA: TGCAGCGTTGATGGGCAGGGTGGCGACTCACCCCTCCACTTT. This chain links TRBV29-1 with TRBJ1-6, with D possibly being TRBD1 (5 bases). CDR3 length equals 14 residues. In germline, CDR1 is SQVTM, CDR2 ANQGSEA. The germline V and J ends were trimmed by 3 bases and 10 bases, with 16 bases remaining between them.

V usage is TRBV27 and J usage is TRBJ1-5; D is unresolved. Trimming cost V 0 bases and J 6 bases, with 6 bases left between them. This CDR3 comprises 13 residues. CDR1 is MNHEY, CDR2 SMNVEV, per germline (reference sequence). CDR3 in DNA: TGTGCCAGCAGTTTATCCAGGTTTCAGCCCCAGCATTTT. It translates to CASSLSRFQPQHF.

The J gene is TRBJ2-5, the V gene TRBV2; 9 bases are shared with TRBD2. Germline trimming cut 6 bases from V and 5 bases from J; bases unmatched to any gene: 1. CDR3 length equals 12 residues. In germline, CDR1 is SNHLY, CDR2 FYNNEI. CDR3 in amino acids: CASRREGETQYF. The CDR3 DNA follows: TGTGCCAGCAGGCGGGAGGGGGAGACCCAGTACTTC.